Shown below are 21 T cell receptor beta chains from a single sample sequenced in a study of post-analysis software for immune sequencing data. Whole-study findings and limits: A handful of TRBV segments were more frequent in patients than controls; TRBV5-6, TRBV5-1 and TRBV20-1 belonged to this group.

For these TCRs, the target antigens are not known. Included in the TCR beta cDNA libraries were unique molecular identifiers. TCRdb redid the calling of the PCR reads with MiXCR, one entry per CDR3 protein. The sample includes about 810,000 distinct CDR3 sequences, roughly 50% seen only once; the top ten take approximately 4.5%. Input material: blood. These TCRs come from a girl between 5 and 17 years old with multiple sclerosis.

This clonotype was seen more than once but under ten times. The chain carries TRBV4-1 and TRBJ1-2; the match to TRBD1 covers 7 bases. Trimming removed 3 bases from V and 2 bases from J; junction bases left unmatched: 6. This CDR3 is 15 amino acids long. Per the germline V gene, CDR1 is MGHRA and CDR2 is YSYEKL. CDR3 in amino acids: CASSHGTATNYGYTF. Here the CDR3 DNA reads TGCGCCAGCAGCCACGGGACAGCGACAAACTATGGCTACACCTTC.

The chain recombines TRBV11-2 with TRBJ2-5; TRBD1 matches 10 bases. The CDR3 has 13 residues. V was pared by 3 bases and J by 9 bases, with 4 bases of the junction left unmatched. Germline V gene lookup returns CDR1 SGHAT and CDR2 FQNNGV. The CDR3 DNA reads as TGTGCCAGCAGCTTGGGACAGGGGACGGCCCAGTACTTC. Translating gives CASSLGQGTAQYF.

This clonotype was picked up a small number of times. This rearrangement joins TRBV9 to TRBJ1-4, with D possibly being TRBD1 (5 bases). The length of the CDR3 is 17 residues. In germline, CDR1 is SGDLS, CDR2 YYNGEE. Trimming took 4 bases from V and 6 from J, leaving 22 bases between them. The CDR3 region has the DNA TGTGCCAGCAGCCCCGGCTGGGGCACTTCCAATGATGAAAAACTGTTTTTT. Residues: CASSPGWGTSNDEKLFF.

The rearrangement uses TRBV20-1 and TRBJ2-7, with TRBD1 identical over 8 bases. The CDR3 extends over 14 amino acids. Germline V lookup: CDR1 DFQATT, CDR2 SNEGSKA (reference sequence). V lost 6 bases and J lost 3; bases outside the gene matches: 10. CDR3 DNA sequence: TGCAGTGCAATGACTAGACAGGGGCACTACGAGCAGTACTTC. As protein: CSAMTRQGHYEQYF.

This rearrangement joins TRBV12-3 or TRBV12-4 to TRBJ2-1, with 11 bases that match TRBD2. The trim removed 3 bases at V and 5 bases at J, leaving 3 bases unmatched. The CDR3 has 15 amino acids. DNA of the CDR3: TGTGCCAGCAGTTTCCGGACTAGCGGGCACAATGAGCAGTTCTTC. Translated, it gives CASSFRTSGHNEQFF.

The genes are TRBV12-3 or TRBV12-4 and TRBJ2-7; D unresolved. CDR3 length: 16 amino acids. V was trimmed by 5 bases and J by 0 bases, leaving 17 bases between them. This chain's CDR3 is CASSEPGPWGSYEQYF. The CDR3 region has the DNA TGTGCCAGCAGTGAACCCGGGCCCTGGGGCTCCTACGAGCAGTACTTC.

V is TRBV20-1 and J is TRBJ2-5; 10 bases map to TRBD1. TRBJ2-7 matches the DNA end more closely, so the J call is doubtful. The CDR3 has 13 residues. Germline V CDR1 and CDR2: DFQATT, SNEGSKA (reference sequence). CDR3 bases: TGCAGTGCTATGACAGGGGGCGCATACGAGCAGTACTTC. Translated, it gives CSAMTGGAYEQYF.

This clonotype appeared a few times. The rearrangement links TRBV5-1 to TRBJ2-1, with D unresolved. CDR3 length: 15 amino acids. V shed 0 bases and J shed 8 bases, with 15 bases lying between them. Germline assignment: CDR1 SGHRS and CDR2 YFSETQ. The CDR3 nucleotides are TGCGCCAGCAGCTTGGCTATCGGTTCGTTGGATGAGCAGTTCTTC. This sequence encodes CASSLAIGSLDEQFF. Full variable domain (rest looked up from reference TRBV5-1 and TRBJ2-1): KAGVTQTPRYLIKTRGQQVTLSCSPISGHRSVSWYQQTPGQGLQFLFEYFSETQRNKGNFPGRFSGRQFSNSRSEMNVSTLELGDSALYLCASSLAIGSLDEQFFGPGTRLTVL.

This chain uses TRBV15 with TRBJ2-1; D could derive from TRBD1 or TRBD2 (5 bases each). This CDR3 region has 14 residues. The germline gives CDR1 LNHNV, CDR2 YYDKDF (reference sequence). The V end lost 3 bases, the J end lost 4 bases, and 10 bases lay between the germline ends. CDR3 amino acids: CATSSWDRYNEQFF. The CDR3 DNA reads as TGTGCCACCAGCAGCTGGGACCGTTACAATGAGCAGTTCTTC.

The rearrangement joins TRBV20-1 to TRBJ2-7, with D possibly matching TRBD2 (5 bases). Germline CDR1 is DFQATT and CDR2 is SNEGSKA (reference sequence). V was pared by 0 bases and J by 4 bases, with 19 bases between. CDR3 length: 16 amino acids. CDR3 nucleotide sequence: TGCAGTGCTAGAGACCCGACGGGAACCGACGTTTACGAGCAGTACTTC. This translates into CSARDPTGTDVYEQYF.

The CDR3 spells CASRLQGSSYNEQFF. CDR3 in DNA: TGCGCCAGCAGGTTACAGGGATCCTCCTACAATGAGCAGTTCTTC. This rearrangement joins TRBV5-1 to TRBJ2-1, with a possible D match to TRBD1 (6 bases). The CDR3 is 15 residues long. Germline assignment: CDR1 SGHRS and CDR2 YFSETQ. V shed 5 bases and J shed 0 bases, with 12 bases lying between them.

This chain joins TRBV29-1 and TRBJ2-4, with 10 bases fitting TRBD1. J was trimmed by 8 bases and V by 6 bases; bases with no gene match: 10. This CDR3 region has 14 residues. Germline CDR1 reads SQVTM; CDR2 reads ANQGSEA. Here the CDR3 reads CSVAADRGPHIQYF. The CDR3 DNA is TGCAGCGTGGCCGCCGACAGGGGGCCCCACATTCAGTACTTC.

This clonotype was detected once. This sequence joins TRBV29-1 and TRBJ1-2; 7 bases line up with TRBD1. Germline values: CDR1 SQVTM, CDR2 ANQGSEA. Trimming at V came to 6 bases and at J to 4 bases, leaving 5 bases not matched to a gene. The CDR3 is 12 residues long. CDR3 sequence: CSVLQGTYGYTF. In DNA, the CDR3 is TGCAGCGTCCTACAGGGGACCTATGGCTACACCTTC.

A single count supports this clonotype. The junction shows a germline mismatch at one end, possibly a read error. The CDR3: CASSFGTAEVYGCTF. The CDR3 DNA reads TGTGCCAGCAGTTTTGGGACCGCCGAAGTCTATGGCTGCACCTTC. This rearrangement joins TRBV6-1 to TRBJ1-2; possible D gene TRBD1, 5 bases. The CDR3 runs to 15 residues. In germline, CDR1 is MNHNS, CDR2 SASEGT.

The chain employs TRBV10-2 and TRBJ2-1; 8 bases align to TRBD2. This CDR3 region has 18 residues. Germline values: CDR1 WSHSY, CDR2 SAAADI. V shed 4 bases and J 7 bases; nucleotides not matched to a gene: 18. The CDR3 reads CASSAGRGVAGYRNEQFF. The CDR3 DNA is TGCGCCAGCAGTGCGGGACGGGGGGTAGCGGGATATCGGAATGAGCAGTTCTTC.

The table lists this clonotype with a count of one. This chain uses TRBV6-5 with TRBJ1-2; 8 bases line up with TRBD1. CDR1 and CDR2 from the germline V gene are MNHEY and SVGAGI. V lost 11 bases, J lost 4 bases, and 6 bases stayed unmatched. The CDR3 loop spans 12 amino acids. CDR3 in amino acids: CAGPGGAYGYTF. CDR3 nucleotides: TGTGCCGGACCAGGGGGCGCCTATGGCTACACCTTC.

This clonotype was observed a few times. The chain links TRBV4-1 to TRBJ1-2; TRBD1 agrees at 7 bases. The CDR3 is 15 residues long. The germline V gene has CDR1 MGHRA and CDR2 YSYEKL. V lost 0 bases to trimming and J lost 8 bases; unmatched junction nucleotides: 9. The CDR3 spells CASSQDVQGQYGYTF. CDR3 DNA sequence: TGCGCCAGCAGCCAAGATGTACAGGGGCAATACGGCTACACCTTC.

The chain links TRBV7-9 to TRBJ1-1, with no clear D. V dropped 1 base and J dropped 1 base, with 10 bases sitting between them. This CDR3 region has 15 residues. CDR1 is SEHNR, CDR2 FQNEAQ, per germline (reference sequence). The CDR3 reads CASSLGTAENTEAFF. As DNA, the CDR3 is TGTGCCAGCAGCTTAGGAACAGCGGAGAACACTGAAGCTTTCTTT.

V gene TRBV10-3 combines with J gene TRBJ2-5; D perhaps matches TRBD2 (5 bases). The V end lost 5 bases, the J end lost 2 bases, and 12 bases lay between the germline ends. CDR3 length: 14 residues. CDR1 is ENHRY, CDR2 SYGVKD, per germline. The CDR3 DNA is TGTGCCATCAGTCAGATCGACTATCAAGAGACCCAGTACTTC. Protein product: CAISQIDYQETQYF.

In its sample, this clonotype was seen a few times. V gene TRBV10-3 combines with J gene TRBJ2-3; TRBD2 matches at 10 bases. The CDR3 is 13 amino acids. Germline V gene lookup returns CDR1 ENHRY and CDR2 SYGVKD. Unmatched junction bases numbered 7, after V lost 10 bases and J lost 6 bases. The CDR3 coding sequence is TGTGCCACCATGGGGACTAGCGCGGATACGCAGTATTTT. It codes for CATMGTSADTQYF.

The CDR3 reads CASSLEQYGYTF. Written as DNA, the CDR3 is TGTGCCAGCAGTTTAGAACAGTATGGCTACACCTTC. The chain joins TRBV12-3 or TRBV12-4 to TRBJ1-2; D uncertain. V lost 1 base and J 5 bases, leaving 5 bases between the germline ends. The CDR3 loop spans 12 amino acids.